This TCR beta chain was documented in a study of molecular identifiers for immune sequencing clone quantification (dated by TCRdb to 2016 to 2018). Background on the whole study: For a replicate experiment, RNA from approximately 20,000 or 100,000 naive CD8 T cells was divided into five aliquots, and four of the five aliquots were sequenced. This methods study used CD8 T cells to benchmark TCR RNA copy counting and molecular-identifier clustering-based TCR repertoire sequencing (MIDCIRS).

Library preparation was by PCR. Sequenced on a NextSeq 500. Bulk TCR libraries were made following a previously described method, with the TCR primers given in Table S5. Total RNA was purified with the Qiagen AllPrep DNA/RNA kit. Reads from multiple sequencing runs of the same library were pooled before analysis. Under the source paper's analysis protocol: Reads were retained only if the reads had an exact TCR constant sequence, and the retained reads were trimmed to 150 nt and grouped according to their 12-nt molecular barcodes. Reads within each barcode group were sub-clustered using a 15% Levenshtein threshold, and quality-weighted consensus sequences were constructed for each RNA molecule. Non-functional sequences were filtered out, along with any lower-count sequence sitting one edit away from another sequence. Based on a fit of two negative binomial distributions, barcode sub-clusters having less than 20% of the maximum read count were discarded. The public reads were reprocessed in TCRdb via fastp at Q25 and MiXCR, keeping in-frame beta chains. Identical CDR3 protein sequences are pooled into one entry, listed with their most common genes and DNA. TCRdb assigned the V and J calls; the authors' analysis was not used. This sample holds 490,000 or so distinct CDR3 sequences; around 25% were observed only once. The ten largest make up 0.7% to 0.9% of the sample.

Naive CD8 T cell libraries were made from approximately 22,000 to 940,000 sorted cells using 10%, 30% or 50% of purified RNA. Naive CD8 T cells, defined as CD8+CD4-CCR7+CD45RA+, were FACS-sorted into RLT Plus buffer on a BD FACSAria II. To test detection sensitivity, Jurkat RNA equal to some 11 TCR copies was added to samples of about 20,000-1,000,000 naive CD8 T cells. Enrichment of CD8 T cells was performed with RosetteSep CD8+ T Cell Enrichment Cocktail and Ficoll-Paque, after which ACK red cell lysis was carried out. Concerning this clonotype: The antigen this receptor binds is unknown. Nothing much larger sits one base from this clone, and base qualities are not available.

General findings and caveats noted by the study authors: When barcode sub-clustering was omitted, TCR diversity was inflated by chimeric consensus sequences, with chimeras reaching as high as 47%. Spiked-in Jurkat TCR RNA equivalent to a single cell was reported to be detectable even among 980,000 or so naive CD8 T cells. Highly expanded clone sizes could be underestimated because identical TCR molecules may share a barcode. In CMV-specific effector cells, clones with more than 20 RNA copies accounted for over 99% of molecules, whereas in naive cells such clones accounted for under 1%. The naive libraries included spiked-in Jurkat TCR RNA (roughly nine copies' worth), and this RNA is not part of the donor repertoire. Modeling indicated around 3 TCR RNA copies recovered per cell, compared with around 9.8 by digital PCR, which implies a capture efficiency of approximately 30%.

Inclusive of the bounding cysteine and phenylalanine, the CDR3 is 19 residues long. Only CDR3 DNA is held: 57 bases, read in frame from base 1. Here V drops 5 bases and J drops 0 bases, and the junction holds 15 bases not matched to any gene. Here the chain combines TRBV12-3 or TRBV12-4 and TRBJ1-4; 7 bases in the middle match TRBD1. What was sequenced was naive CD8+ T cells from blood, with Jurkat cell RNA spiked in. The sample's cell subset or site, from its label and the paper: FACS-sorted CD8+CD4-CCR7+CD45RA+ naive T cells. The receptor was isolated from a human donor in good health. Some libraries in this study had Jurkat cell RNA spiked in. The CDR3 is CASSISPGTDNPTNEKLFF. The DNA reads as follows: TGTGCCAGCAGTATCTCCCCCGGGACAGACAACCCAACTAATGAAAAACTGTTTTTT.